This T cell receptor (beta chain) comes out of a study of CXCR3-negative and CXCR3-positive naive CD8 T cells. Study conclusions and caveats: The majority of assays used fresh PBMCs, and CXCR3 expression partially decreased after cryopreservation. The study found comparably high diversity in both naive subsets and much lower diversity in memory CD8+ cells. Researchers report that CXCR3-positive naive cells carry more hydrophobic TRB CDR3s than CXCR3-negative naive cells. The authors found comparable surface CD5 between naive subsets and inferred TCR strength from TRB CDR3 properties.

UMI-labeled 5' RACE TRB cDNA libraries were prepared from the cells. From its re-call of the 5' RACE reads, TCRdb lists each CDR3 protein once, without DNA. The repertoire shows 130,000 to 150,000 distinct CDR3 sequences; the top ten hold 0.25% to 0.3%. Remarks on this clonotype: The antigen is undetermined.

Every individual CD8+ T cell subset underwent sorting in triplicate at more than 250,000 cells apiece. Input material: naive CXCR3+ CD8+ T cells from blood. This sample's subset: CD45RO-CCR7+CD27+CD95- naive CD8+ T cells expressing CXCR3 (TNR3+). This clonotype was obtained from a human donor in good health. Some clones in this sample may be carry-over from other donors' samples.

The CDR3 loop reads CASSPRVAEYTGELFF. This chain joins TRBV5-4 and TRBJ2-2; no DNA is available, so the TRBD2 call from TCRdb remains unchecked. Germline V gene sequence: CDR1 SGHNT, CDR2 YYREEE (reference sequence). The CDR3 contains 16 residues. Filled out from reference TRBV5-4 and TRBJ2-2, the complete variable domain reads ETGVTQSPTHLIKTRGQQVTLRCSSQSGHNTVSWYQQALGQGPQFIFQYYREEENGRGNFPPRFSGLQFPNYSSELNVNALELDDSALYLCASSPRVAEYTGELFFGEGSRLTVL.